The entry below describes one TCR beta chain. The antigen remains unidentified. This sample is part of a study of blood T cells in healthy people across ages. Points from the study as a whole: Diversity of TCR beta per million T cells declined in a roughly linear way with age.

The authors ran a second PCR of about 7 to 11 cycles using a sample-barcoded 5' primer and a J-beta primer mix. Each of the cDNA molecules was tagged by a template-switch adaptor with 12 random nucleotides. TCRdb itself ran the 5' RACE reads through MiXCR, one entry per CDR3 protein. The sample carries some 1.4 million distinct CDR3 sequences, 35% to 45% recorded once. The clonotype comes from a young woman in good health. Sequencing was carried out using blood.

The CDR3 is CATEQTPNTGELFF. The CDR3 bases are TGTGCCACGGAGCAAACCCCAAACACCGGGGAGCTGTTTTTT. The genes are TRBV6-2 or TRBV6-3 and TRBJ2-2; no clear D. Germline V gene lookup returns CDR1 MNHEY and CDR2 SVGEGT. This CDR3 contains 14 residues. V lost 10 bases and J lost 2, with 14 bases in between.